A single sample is the source of the 18 T cell receptor beta chains below, sequenced in a study of cytomegalovirus exposure and HLA in healthy donors. PCR used 60 Vbeta primers and 13 Jbeta primers. TCRdb's copy holds only in-frame clones and misses some; the assay was immunoSEQ multiplex PCR. The table has about 200,000 clones, 70% to 80% seen once. Sequencing was carried out using PBMCs. The receptors originated from a girl aged 5 to 17 in good health and CMV-seropositive.

This clone was picked up one time. CDR3 residues: CASEAGTIPPLHF. For the CDR3, the DNA is TGTGCCAGCGAAGCGGGTACTATTCCACCCCTCCACTTT. This sequence joins TRBV6-5 and TRBJ1-6; no clear D gene. CDR3 size: 13 residues. V gave up 8 bases and J gave up 11 bases, with 16 bases separating them. From germline, CDR1 is MNHEY and CDR2 SVGAGI.

This clone was seen more than once but under ten times. V gene TRBV7-9 combines with J gene TRBJ2-5; a possible D gene is TRBD1 (5 bases). V was clipped by 5 bases and J by 1 base, with 14 bases between them. Germline assignment: CDR1 SEHNR and CDR2 FQNEAQ (reference sequence). CDR3 size: 15 residues. The CDR3 sequence is CASSGPTVFQETQYF. As DNA, the CDR3 is TGTGCCAGCAGCGGCCCGACAGTATTCCAAGAGACCCAGTACTTC.

The rearrangement joins TRBV30 to TRBJ1-5, with D unresolved. V was shortened by 4 bases and J by 2 bases, with 15 bases between the two germline ends. The CDR3 is 15 residues long. Germline assignment: CDR1 GTSNPN and CDR2 SVGIG (reference sequence). The CDR3 here is CAWTPGVYGNQPQHF. In DNA form, the CDR3 reads TGTGCCTGGACCCCGGGTGTCTATGGCAATCAGCCCCAGCATTTT.

The CDR3 nucleotides are TGTGCCAGCAGTTACTCGTACAGGGAGGGGCACAATGAGCAGTTCTTC. This encodes CASSYSYREGHNEQFF. This chain connects TRBV6-6 to TRBJ2-1; possible D gene TRBD2, 7 bases. The CDR3 has 16 residues. Per germline, CDR1 MNHNY and CDR2 SVGAGI (reference sequence). V lost 0 bases and J 5 bases, leaving 14 bases between the germline ends.

This chain connects TRBV6-1 to TRBJ1-4; D gene uncertain. Germline CDR1 reads MNHNS; CDR2 reads SASEGT. This CDR3 is built from 13 residues. Between the trimmed V and J ends, which lost 7 bases and 0 bases, there was a span of 6 bases. CDR3 coding DNA: TGTGCCAGCAAGCTCACAACTAATGAAAAACTGTTTTTT. Amino acids: CASKLTTNEKLFF.

The genes are TRBV7-2 and TRBJ1-2, with 7 bases matching TRBD1. The germline CDR1 and CDR2 sequences are SGHTA and FQGNSA. V dropped 5 bases and J dropped 2; count of bases not matched to a gene: 8. The CDR3 has 15 residues. In DNA form, the CDR3 reads TGTGCCAGCAGCATAAGGGACAGTAGGAACTATGGCTACACCTTC. Translated: CASSIRDSRNYGYTF. Full variable domain (remainder filled in from reference TRBV7-2 and TRBJ1-2): GAGVSQSPSNKVTEKGKDVELRCDPISGHTALYWYRQSLGQGLEFLIYFQGNSAPDKSGLPSDRFSAERTGGSVSTLTIQRTQQEDSAVYLCASSIRDSRNYGYTFGSGTRLTVV.

The table lists this clone with a few counts. This chain joins TRBV5-1 and TRBJ1-6; D ambiguous. Trimming pared 0 bases from V and 0 bases from J, leaving 19 bases between. The germline V gene encodes CDR1 SGHRS and CDR2 YFSETQ. CDR3 length equals 20 residues. This chain's CDR3 is CASSLGFTVGGSSYNSPLHF. The CDR3 DNA sequence: TGCGCCAGCAGCTTGGGGTTTACGGTCGGCGGAAGCTCCTATAATTCACCCCTCCACTTT. Complete variable domain (other parts from reference TRBV5-1 and TRBJ1-6): KAGVTQTPRYLIKTRGQQVTLSCSPISGHRSVSWYQQTPGQGLQFLFEYFSETQRNKGNFPGRFSGRQFSNSRSEMNVSTLELGDSALYLCASSLGFTVGGSSYNSPLHFGNGTRLTVT.

The chain recombines TRBV11-3 with TRBJ2-2; 8 nucleotides line up with TRBD1. The CDR3 has 17 residues. The J segment lost 4 bases and the V segment lost 4 bases, leaving 11 bases of the junction unmatched. Germline CDR1 SGHNT, CDR2 YENEEA. This CDR3 is CASSSGQGARGTGELFF. The DNA for the CDR3 is TGTGCCAGCAGCTCGGGCCAGGGGGCGCGGGGCACCGGGGAGCTGTTTTTT.

The rearrangement links TRBV6-1 to TRBJ2-5; 9 bases map to TRBD1. Germline assignment: CDR1 MNHNS and CDR2 SASEGT. Trimming took 3 bases from V and 4 from J; bases not matched to a gene: 6. The CDR3 has 15 amino acids. CDR3 sequence: CASSESPGQGETQYF. The CDR3 DNA reads TGTGCCAGCAGTGAGAGTCCGGGACAGGGAGAGACCCAGTACTTC.

This clone was seen more than once but under ten times. The chain employs TRBV4-2 and TRBJ1-2; the D is unclear. Germline-derived CDR1 and CDR2 are LGHNA and YNFKEQ. Trimming took off 4 bases at V and 5 bases at J, with 17 bases between the two ends. This CDR3 spans 15 amino acids. CDR3 in amino acids: CASSLAGSQNYGYTF. In nucleotides, the CDR3 is TGTGCCAGCAGCCTGGCCGGGTCTCAGAATTATGGCTACACCTTC.

This clone was observed once. The J gene is TRBJ2-7, the V gene TRBV10-3; 10 bases map to TRBD1. V shed 11 bases, J shed 7 bases, and the junction held 11 bases outside the gene matches. The germline V gene encodes CDR1 ENHRY and CDR2 SYGVKD. The CDR3 length is 13 residues. The CDR3 bases are TGTGCCTGCTCCGGGACAGGGGATGGGGAGCAGTACTTC. Its protein product is CACSGTGDGEQYF.

The J gene is TRBJ1-3, the V gene TRBV9; 7 bases align to TRBD1. Germline CDR1 reads SGDLS; CDR2 reads YYNGEE. The ends lost 7 bases at V and 2 bases at J; junction bases unmatched: 3. The CDR3 covers 13 residues. The CDR3 nucleotides are TGTGCCAGCGACAGGGCTACTGGAAACACCATATATTTT. Protein product: CASDRATGNTIYF.

V is TRBV7-2 and J is TRBJ2-7; D not certain. Germline CDR1 reads SGHTA; CDR2 reads FQGNSA. The CDR3 sequence is 13 residues long. V lost 3 bases and J lost 1, with 7 bases in between. The CDR3 loop is CASSFPPSYEQYF. The CDR3 DNA is TGTGCCAGCAGCTTTCCCCCGTCCTACGAGCAGTACTTC.

This clone was seen only a few times. V is TRBV6-5 and J is TRBJ2-3, with 7 bases aligning to TRBD2. The V segment lost 2 bases and the J segment 5 bases; nucleotides outside the gene matches: 7. The CDR3 runs 15 residues. From germline, CDR1 is MNHEY and CDR2 SVGAGI. Here the CDR3 DNA reads TGTGCCAGCAGTTACCAGCGGGGCCATCGAGATACGCAGTATTTT. Protein product: CASSYQRGHRDTQYF.

The chain has TRBV7-9 and TRBJ1-1, with D maybe TRBD1 (5 bases). CDR1 is SEHNR, CDR2 FQNEAQ, per germline (reference sequence). V was clipped by 6 bases and J by 3 bases, with 14 bases between them. The CDR3 spans 14 residues. The CDR3 region is CASSPDSPYTEAFF. CDR3 DNA sequence: TGTGCCAGCAGTCCTGACAGCCCTTACACTGAAGCTTTCTTT. Variable domain in full (rest from reference TRBV7-9 and TRBJ1-1): DTGVSQNPRHKITKRGQNVTFRCDPISEHNRLYWYRQTLGQGPEFLTYFQNEAQLEKSRLLSDRFSAERPKGSFSTLEIQRTEQGDSAMYLCASSPDSPYTEAFFGQGTRLTVV.

The chain joins TRBV9 to TRBJ2-7, with TRBD1 matching over 8 bases. There are 14 residues in the CDR3. Germline-derived CDR1 and CDR2 are SGDLS and YYNGEE. With 2 bases clipped from V and 1 base from J, the junction kept 2 bases outside the gene matches. CDR3 sequence: CASSVRTGSYEQYF. The CDR3 nucleotides are TGTGCCAGCAGCGTCAGGACAGGGTCCTACGAGCAGTACTTC.

The V call is TRBV7-2, the J call TRBJ2-7, with a possible D match to TRBD2 (6 bases). Trimming cost V 1 base and J 0 bases, with 10 bases left between them. This CDR3 comprises 15 residues. The germline CDR1 and CDR2 sequences are SGHTA and FQGNSA. The CDR3 nucleotides are TGTGCCAGCAGCTTAGTAGGTAGCGGCTCCTACGAGCAGTACTTC. This translates into CASSLVGSGSYEQYF.

This chain uses TRBV4-1 with TRBJ2-7; D might be TRBD2 (6 bases). Trimming took off 0 bases at V and 2 bases at J, with 11 bases between the two ends. CDR3 length equals 15 residues. Germline CDR1 and CDR2: MGHRA and YSYEKL. The CDR3 sequence: CASSQESGRAYEQYF. In DNA, the CDR3 is TGCGCCAGCAGCCAAGAATCCGGGAGAGCCTACGAGCAGTACTTC.